A selection of T cell receptor beta chains follows, all from one sample in a study of blood T cell repertoires in COVID-19. Assay: immunoSEQ multiplex PCR; the TCRdb copy retains only in-frame clones and omits some. The profile shows fewer than 500,000 clones, approximately 87% of them singletons. Sequenced: PBMCs or T cells enriched from blood (not recorded which). The receptors here all came from a man aged 25 to 45 who had recovered from COVID-19. The CDR3 runs from the conserved cysteine through the conserved F or W. The order of the fields is J gene, V gene, D gene, clone size, CDR3 length, CDR3 protein, CDR3 DNA. A D gene is named only where the DNA matches it firmly. A clone size is listed for some rows: how often the clone was seen (once, few, many), or a class if it is expanded.

>TRBJ1-6|TRBV27|TRBD1|.|14
CASSSGTGVSPLHF
TGTGCCAGCAGTTCCGGGACAGGGGTCTCACCCCTCCACTTT
>TRBJ2-5|TRBV29-1|.|.|12
CSVEYSGETQYF
TGCAGCGTTGAATATTCAGGAGAGACCCAGTACTTC
>TRBJ1-1|TRBV2|.|few|13
CASSGSGNTEAFF
TGTGCCAGCAGTGGAAGCGGGAACACTGAAGCTTTCTTT
>TRBJ2-3|TRBV7-9|.|.|14
CASSLPETTHTQYF
TGTGCCAGCAGCTTACCCGAGACTACCCATACGCAGTATTTT
>TRBJ2-1|TRBV7-2|TRBD2|.|20
CASSLASPLRLAGGGNEQFF
TGTGCCAGCAGCTTAGCGTCCCCCTTAAGACTAGCGGGGGGGGGCAATGAGCAGTTCTTC
>TRBJ1-2|TRBV28|.|.|12
CASSLARGGYTF
TGTGCCAGCAGTTTAGCCAGGGGTGGCTACACCTTC
>TRBJ1-1|TRBV6-5|.|.|14
CASSYSTEHTEAFF
TGTGCCAGCAGTTACTCGACAGAGCACACTGAAGCTTTCTTT
>TRBJ2-7|TRBV29-1|.|.|14
CSVEETSSSYEQYF
TGCAGCGTTGAGGAGACTAGTTCCTCCTACGAGCAGTACTTC
>TRBJ1-2|TRBV6-1|TRBD1|.|17
CASSEVQGVTRFYGYTF
TGTGCCAGCAGTGAAGTCCAGGGGGTGACCCGCTTTTATGGCTACACCTTC
>TRBJ1-2|TRBV19|TRBD1|.|16
CASSLPGTGVNYGYTF
TGTGCCAGTAGTCTACCCGGGACAGGGGTGAACTATGGCTACACCTTC